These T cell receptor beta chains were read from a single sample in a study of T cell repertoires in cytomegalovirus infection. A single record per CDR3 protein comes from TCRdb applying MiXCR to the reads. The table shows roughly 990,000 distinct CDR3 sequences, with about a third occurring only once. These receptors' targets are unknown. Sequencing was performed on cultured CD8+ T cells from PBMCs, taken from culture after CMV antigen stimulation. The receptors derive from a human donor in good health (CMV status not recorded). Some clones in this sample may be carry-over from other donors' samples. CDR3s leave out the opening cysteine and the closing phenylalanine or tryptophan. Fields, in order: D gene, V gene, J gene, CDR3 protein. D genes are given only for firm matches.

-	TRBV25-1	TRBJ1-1	ASSGTSSWAF
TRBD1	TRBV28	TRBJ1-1	ASSPRTGYMNTEAF
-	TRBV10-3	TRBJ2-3	AISRAGTDTQY
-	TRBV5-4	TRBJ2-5	ASSLGAGLETQY
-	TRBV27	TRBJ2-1	ASSFETSSYNEQF
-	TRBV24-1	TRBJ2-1	ATSVAGMVNEQF
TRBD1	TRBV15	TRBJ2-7	ATSISGTGIYEQY
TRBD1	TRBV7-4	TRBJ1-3	ASSTPGTGDPGNTIY
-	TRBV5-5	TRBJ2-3	ASSQVQGKPTNTDTQY
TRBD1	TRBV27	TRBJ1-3	ASRDRGRSGNTIY
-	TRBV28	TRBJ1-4	ASSLGASGEKLF
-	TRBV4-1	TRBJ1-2	ASSQVTVYGYT
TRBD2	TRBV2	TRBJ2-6	ASSEGNVGGGAGANVLT
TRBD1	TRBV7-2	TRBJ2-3	ASSSRQGEG
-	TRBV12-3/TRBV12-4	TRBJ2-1	ASSLKGRGFQF
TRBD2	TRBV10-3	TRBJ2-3	AISVTLADTDTQY
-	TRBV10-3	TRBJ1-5	AISEGLGTNQPQH
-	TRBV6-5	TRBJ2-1	ASRTWGNEQF
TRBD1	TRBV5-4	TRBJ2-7	ASGRDSQPYEQY
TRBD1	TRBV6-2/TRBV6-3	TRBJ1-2	ASTEVGQINYGYT
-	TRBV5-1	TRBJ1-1	ANSPGTLKDTEAF
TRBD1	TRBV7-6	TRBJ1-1	ASSLGRDRAYEAF
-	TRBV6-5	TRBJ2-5	ASSQEGAGGETQY
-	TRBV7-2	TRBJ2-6	ASAGGINSGANVLT
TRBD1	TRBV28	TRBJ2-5	ASRLTGQETQY
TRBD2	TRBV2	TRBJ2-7	ASIRREGREQY
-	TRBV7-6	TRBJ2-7	ASSPRGGKYEQY
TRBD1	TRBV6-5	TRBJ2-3	ASSSGQGSADTQY
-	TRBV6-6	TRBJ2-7	ASRDSERPSYEQY
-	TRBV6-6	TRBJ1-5	ASSYQGRSNQPQH
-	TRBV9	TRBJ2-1	ASSIMRGHEQF
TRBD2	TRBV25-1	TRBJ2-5	ASSAPWGRASQY
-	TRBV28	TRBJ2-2	ASSPGIGQLGELF
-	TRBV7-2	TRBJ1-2	ASSRRQGLNYGYT
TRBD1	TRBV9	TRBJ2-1	ASSVARDRATYNEQF
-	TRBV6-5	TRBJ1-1	ASSYLDGQGRNTEAF
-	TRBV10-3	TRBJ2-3	AVGGSITDTQY
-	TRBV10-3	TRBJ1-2	AIKTGREGVYGYT
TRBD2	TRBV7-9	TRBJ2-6	ASSPRTSGYDVLT
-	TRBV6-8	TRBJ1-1	ASSYFSSNTEAF
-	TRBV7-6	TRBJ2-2	ASSYSEGGGTGELF
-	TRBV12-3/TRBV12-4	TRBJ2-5	ASSPAYGAPQETQY
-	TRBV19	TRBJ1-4	ASLGARPEEKLF
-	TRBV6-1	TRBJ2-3	ASSIFKPTATDTQY
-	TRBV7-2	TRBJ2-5	ASSLAGLDNQETQY
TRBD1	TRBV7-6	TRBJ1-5	ASSFGRGDQPQH
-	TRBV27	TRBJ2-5	ASSSHQTLAETQY
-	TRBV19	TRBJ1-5	ASLEVTSNQPQH
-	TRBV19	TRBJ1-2	ASSVQDNYGYT
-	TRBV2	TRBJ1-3	ATDTSSGNTIY